The present TCR beta chain was sequenced within a study of Ad26.COV2.S vaccination and SARS-CoV-2 variants. Sample treatment: roughly 18 received Ad26.COV2.S at low or high dose, single or two shots; roughly 5 received placebo; per-sample allocation not given. At day 63 after the first vaccine or placebo injection, samples were drawn. TCRdb's table, derived via immunoSEQ multiplex PCR, lists solely in-frame clones and lacks some. The sample yields roughly 450,000 clones, approximately 92% seen once. The sequencing used peripheral blood, collected in a trial of Ad26.COV2.S vaccine versus placebo. The receptor was derived from a person aged 18 to 59 who received the Ad26.COV2.S COVID-19 vaccine or a placebo.

This CDR3 reads CATLPGGPNTEAFF. As DNA, the CDR3 is TGTGCCACTCTACCAGGGGGGCCCAACACTGAAGCTTTCTTT. V is TRBV11-2 and J is TRBJ1-1; the match to TRBD1 covers 7 bases. The J segment lost 2 bases and the V segment lost 10 bases, leaving 10 bases of the junction unmatched. The CDR3 covers 14 residues. The germline V gene has CDR1 SGHAT and CDR2 FQNNGV.